A single sample gave rise to the 27 T cell receptor beta chains below, sequenced in a study of T cell repertoires in aging, cancer and after chemotherapy. The template was genomic DNA from peripheral blood, not RNA. A mixed TRB-A/B primer pool amplified rearranged TRB by multiplex touch-down PCR. TCRdb reanalysed the multiplex PCR reads using MiXCR and keeps one entry per CDR3 protein. This sample has about 2,100 distinct CDR3 sequences, with 20% to 25% found just once. The sample comprised blood. These receptors were taken from a human donor with a solid tumor.

This clonotype is medium-sized in the sample. This chain connects TRBV6-5 to TRBJ2-2; unclear D gene. The CDR3 contains 15 residues. Germline CDR1 reads MNHEY; CDR2 reads SVGAGI. Deletions cut 5 bases from V and 5 bases from J, with 15 bases between. The CDR3 is CASSNAPPGTGELFF. CDR3 in DNA: TGTGCCAGCAGTAACGCACCCCCCGGGACCGGGGAGCTGTTTTTT.

The chain is built from TRBV28 and TRBJ1-4, with a tentative D call TRBD1 (6 bases). V was pared by 4 bases and J by 7 bases, with 13 bases between. The germline CDR1 and CDR2 sequences are MDHEN and SYDVKM. The CDR3 is 14 amino acids. CDR3 sequence: CASSSGAVTEKLFF. As DNA, the CDR3 is TGTGCCAGCAGTTCAGGGGCCGTTACTGAAAAACTGTTTTTT.

The chain couples TRBV28 to TRBJ2-7; D might be TRBD1 (6 bases). The V gene lost 6 bases and the J gene lost 4 bases, with 10 bases spanning the gap. The V gene's germline CDR1 is MDHEN and CDR2 SYDVKM. The CDR3 covers 12 residues. CDR3 sequence (DNA): TGTGCCAGCAGCCTAGACAGGTACGAGCAGTACTTC. It codes for CASSLDRYEQYF.

The sample holds a few counts of this clonotype. J is TRBJ1-5 and V is TRBV28, with D possibly TRBD1 on 5 matching bases. Looked up from germline, CDR1 is MDHEN and CDR2 is SYDVKM. CDR3 length equals 12 residues. The V end was cut by 7 bases, the J end by 6 bases, with 10 bases between. CDR3 region: CASTGVAQPQHF. In DNA form, the CDR3 reads TGTGCCAGCACGGGGGTTGCTCAGCCCCAGCATTTT.

The chain joins TRBV19 to TRBJ1-5, with 7 bases matching TRBD1. Germline V gives CDR1 LNHDA, CDR2 SQIVND (reference sequence). This CDR3 has 15 residues. V shed 7 bases, J shed 8 bases, and the junction held 14 bases outside the gene matches. In nucleotides, the CDR3 is TGTGCCAGTACCCCGGGACAGCCTTATATCGAGCCCCAGCATTTT. Translated: CASTPGQPYIEPQHF.

This clonotype ranks as medium-sized. This sequence joins TRBV6-2 or TRBV6-3 and TRBJ2-7; D possibly corresponds to TRBD1 (6 bases). V was shortened by 6 bases and J by 1 base, with 13 bases between the two germline ends. CDR3 size: 14 residues. CDR1 MNHEY and CDR2 SVGEGT come from the germline V gene. CDR3 amino acids: CASRTQGKSYEQYF. The CDR3 bases are TGTGCCAGCAGGACACAGGGCAAGTCCTACGAGCAGTACTTC.

In this sample, this clonotype turned up a few times. The chain joins TRBV18 to TRBJ2-3; possible D gene TRBD1, 6 bases. Germline V gives CDR1 KGHSH, CDR2 LQKENI. The CDR3 runs to 15 residues. Trimming took 2 bases from V and 4 from J, leaving 13 bases between them. CDR3 residues: CASSPRVNRADTQYF. The DNA for the CDR3 is TGTGCCAGCTCACCAAGAGTAAACAGGGCAGATACGCAGTATTTT.

The CDR3 DNA follows: TGTGCCAGCAGTTTAAGCGCAAGCACAGATACGCAGTATTTT. The encoded protein is CASSLSASTDTQYF. The chain is built from TRBV12-3 or TRBV12-4 and TRBJ2-3, with D unclear. V shed 2 bases and J shed 0 bases, with 6 bases lying between them. CDR3 size: 14 residues.

This clonotype showed up just a few times. The DNA of the CDR3 is TGTGCCAGCAGTGACGACGGCAACACCGGGGAGCTGTTTTTT. It translates to CASSDDGNTGELFF. V usage is TRBV6-4 and J usage is TRBJ2-2; D is unclear. The V gene's germline CDR1 is MRHNA and CDR2 SNTAGT. This CDR3 contains 14 residues. V lost 2 bases, J lost 2 bases, and 6 bases lay in between.

The rearrangement joins TRBV18 to TRBJ1-1, with no clear D. This CDR3 spans 11 amino acids. Germline V gene sequence: CDR1 KGHSH, CDR2 LQKENI. V lost 6 bases and J 4 bases, leaving 6 bases between the germline ends. CDR3 residues: CASSLGTEAFF. The CDR3 DNA reads as TGTGCCAGCTCGCTAGGCACTGAAGCTTTCTTT.

Note on this clonotype: With a much larger clone just one base away, this may be a read error. The V gene is TRBV7-3, the J gene TRBJ2-7; D is uncertain. The CDR3 runs to 14 residues. V was cut by 5 bases and J by 3 bases, with 14 bases left in between. Germline CDR1 reads SGHTA; CDR2 reads FQGTGA. The CDR3 loop reads CASSPSEVNYEQYF. As DNA, the CDR3 is TGTGCCAGCAGCCCTTCGGAAGTAAACTACGAGCAGTACTTC.

On this clonotype itself: The junction departs from germline at one end; a sequencing error may be responsible. CDR3 sequence (DNA): TGTGTCAGCAGCACACTCGACAGGGCTTTCCAGTATTTT. Its protein is CVSSTLDRAFQYF. The chain is built from TRBV11-2 and TRBJ2-3, with 7 bases matching TRBD1. The CDR3 is 13 residues long. The germline V gene has CDR1 SGHAT and CDR2 FQNNGV. The variable domain in full, completed from reference TRBV11-2 and TRBJ2-3, reads EAGVAQSPRYKIIEKRQSVAFWCNPISGHATLYWYQQILGQGPKLLIQFQNNGVVDDSQLPKDRFSAERLKGVDSTLKIQPAKLEDSAVYLCVSSTLDRAFQYFGPGTRLTVL.

The chain couples TRBV9 to TRBJ2-1; 10 positions match TRBD1. The CDR3 contains 15 residues. Trimming removed 4 bases from V and 5 bases from J; junction bases left unmatched: 6. Per germline, CDR1 SGDLS and CDR2 YYNGEE. The DNA for the CDR3 is TGTGCCAGCAGCCTCCCGGGACAGGGGAACAATGAGCAGTTCTTC. Protein: CASSLPGQGNNEQFF.

This clonotype was observed a handful of times. The J gene is TRBJ2-7, the V gene TRBV27; D gene ambiguous. V lost 5 bases and J 0 bases, leaving 14 bases between the germline ends. The CDR3 covers 15 residues. Per germline, CDR1 MNHEY and CDR2 SMNVEV (reference sequence). The CDR3 coding sequence is TGTGCCAGCAGTGCCGCCCTTGGAACCTCCTACGAGCAGTACTTC. Its protein product is CASSAALGTSYEQYF.

Sample share makes this clonotype medium-sized. The CDR3 nucleotides read TGTGCCAGCAGTCCCGGGACAGGGGTATCACCCCTCCACTTT. It yields the protein CASSPGTGVSPLHF. The rearrangement joins TRBV6-2 or TRBV6-3 to TRBJ1-6; 10 bases are a match to TRBD1. The V and J ends lost 5 bases and 10 bases, in that order; junction bases with no gene match: 5. The CDR3 sequence is 14 residues long. Germline CDR1 MNHEY, CDR2 SVGEGT.

The V call is TRBV4-1, the J call TRBJ1-2, with 11 bases lining up with TRBD1. Germline V gives CDR1 MGHRA, CDR2 YSYEKL. The junction had 6 bases not matched to a gene; V was cut back by 1 base and J by 8 bases. This CDR3 has 15 residues. CDR3 coding DNA: TGCGCCAGCAGCCAAGCGGACAGGGGGCTTGTGGGCTACACCTTC. The encoded protein is CASSQADRGLVGYTF.

Relative to its sample, this clonotype is medium-sized (0.01 to 0.1%). The V and J genes are TRBV6-2 or TRBV6-3 and TRBJ2-1; D remains ambiguous. CDR3 length: 14 residues. Germline V gene sequence: CDR1 MNHEY, CDR2 SVGEGT. Trimming took off 7 bases at V and 0 bases at J, with 10 bases between the two ends. The CDR3 DNA follows: TGTGCCAGCACCCCGGACCCCTCCTACAATGAGCAGTTCTTC. It translates to CASTPDPSYNEQFF.

This clonotype is categorized as large (0.1 to 1%). The V gene is TRBV6-5, the J gene TRBJ1-6, with D perhaps TRBD1 (5 bases). Trimming took 2 bases from V and 10 from J, leaving 15 bases between them. Per the germline V gene, CDR1 is MNHEY and CDR2 is SVGAGI. The CDR3 extends over 15 amino acids. The CDR3 DNA is TGTGCCAGCAGTTACGATCCAGGGTACGGGTCACCCCTCCACTTT. It codes for CASSYDPGYGSPLHF.

This clonotype is classed as medium-sized (0.01 to 0.1%). The chain is built from TRBV7-2 and TRBJ2-3; D is possibly TRBD2 (6 bases). The CDR3 runs 14 residues. In germline, CDR1 is SGHTA, CDR2 FQGNSA. V gave up 5 bases and J gave up 1 base, with 10 bases separating them. The CDR3 bases are TGTGCCAGCAGCCAACAGCGGGGCACAGATACGCAGTATTTT. This gives the protein CASSQQRGTDTQYF.

The chain employs TRBV7-2 and TRBJ1-1; a weak D match, TRBD1 (5 bases). This CDR3 has 16 residues. The germline V and J ends were trimmed by 5 bases and 5 bases, with 21 bases remaining between them. In germline, CDR1 is SGHTA, CDR2 FQGNSA. CDR3 in DNA: TGTGCCAGCAGCCACAGTGGAGGGGTCGCGGGAACTGAAGCTTTCTTT. Protein sequence: CASSHSGGVAGTEAFF.

This clonotype was observed a handful of times. V usage is TRBV27 and J usage is TRBJ2-3, with a tentative D call TRBD1 (6 bases). V was clipped by 2 bases and J by 2 bases, with 11 bases between them. CDR3 length: 15 residues. Per germline, CDR1 MNHEY and CDR2 SMNVEV (reference sequence). The CDR3 loop reads CASSLGQIPTDTQYF. Written as DNA, the CDR3 is TGTGCCAGCAGTTTAGGACAGATACCCACAGATACGCAGTATTTT.

The table lists this clonotype with a few counts. The V gene is TRBV12-3 or TRBV12-4, the J gene TRBJ2-3, with D unresolved. Trimming removed 2 bases from V and 4 bases from J, with 10 bases in between. The CDR3 is 14 residues long. Here the CDR3 reads CASSLRSLADTQYF. The CDR3, as DNA: TGTGCCAGCAGTTTAAGGTCTTTGGCAGATACGCAGTATTTT.

The chain combines TRBV14 with TRBJ2-5; 10 bases line up with TRBD2. Germline loops: CDR1 SGHDN, CDR2 FVKESK. The J segment lost 4 bases and the V segment lost 0 bases, leaving 17 bases of the junction unmatched. CDR3 length: 20 residues. The CDR3 is CASSQEGRLAGGPRGETQYF. DNA of the CDR3: TGTGCCAGCAGCCAAGAAGGCCGTTTAGCGGGGGGACCAAGGGGAGAGACCCAGTACTTC.

This clonotype is labeled medium-sized. CDR3 protein: CASSRDPSGSPLHF. As DNA, the CDR3 is TGTGCCAGCAGCCGGGACCCTTCGGGTTCACCCCTCCACTTT. The chain combines TRBV7-6 with TRBJ1-6, with D possibly matching TRBD1 (5 bases). The CDR3 extends over 14 amino acids. Germline CDR1 and CDR2: SGHVS and FNYEAQ. Trimming removed 5 bases from V and 9 bases from J, with 14 bases in between. The entire variable domain, with the rest obtained from reference TRBV7-6 and TRBJ1-6, is as follows: GAGVSQSPRYKVTKRGQDVALRCDPISGHVSLYWYRQALGQGPEFLTYFNYEAQQDKSGLPNDRFSAERPEGSISTLTIQRTEQRDSAMYRCASSRDPSGSPLHFGNGTRLTVT.

This rearrangement joins TRBV9 to TRBJ2-3, with 11 bases fitting TRBD2. Germline V CDR1 and CDR2: SGDLS, YYNGEE. V trimming: 2 bases; J trimming: 4 bases; junction bases outside the gene matches: 6. The CDR3 extends over 16 amino acids. CDR3 loop: CASSVLAGGPPDTQYF. Here the CDR3 DNA reads TGTGCCAGCAGCGTTCTAGCGGGGGGTCCCCCAGATACGCAGTATTTT. The whole variable domain, filled in from reference TRBV9 and TRBJ2-3, reads DSGVTQTPKHLITATGQRVTLRCSPRSGDLSVYWYQQSLDQGLQFLIQYYNGEERAKGNILERFSAQQFPDLHSELNLSSLELGDSALYFCASSVLAGGPPDTQYFGPGTRLTVL.

This clonotype is medium-sized by share. This sequence joins TRBV5-6 and TRBJ1-6, with D tentatively TRBD1 (6 bases). This CDR3 is 16 amino acids long. Germline lookup yields CDR1 SGHDT and CDR2 YYEEEE. V gave up 0 bases and J gave up 6 bases, with 13 bases separating them. The CDR3, as DNA: TGTGCCAGCAGCTTGGTGGCAGGGGTGAGTAATTCACCCCTCCACTTT. Translated: CASSLVAGVSNSPLHF.

J is TRBJ2-2 and V is TRBV12-3 or TRBV12-4; TRBD2 is a possible D gene (5 bases). The V and J ends lost 6 bases and 8 bases respectively, with 13 bases between them. CDR3 length: 13 amino acids. The CDR3 DNA sequence: TGTGCCAGCAGGAGGCGGGCGAAGGGGGAGCTGTTTTTT. Translation: CASRRRAKGELFF.